Below, 24 T cell receptor beta chains from the same sample are listed, as sequenced in a study of blood T cell repertoires in COVID-19 (dated by TCRdb to the early 2020s). Library prep was done by the immunoSEQ multiplex PCR assay. The table comes from immuneACCESS by way of TCRdb, which keeps in-frame sequences with V and J called. Part of the clones is missing from these tables; in studies checked, under half for an unresolved V gene and the rest for unknown reasons. Counted in this sample were 110,000 or so clones; around 89% of them appeared once. Under 6% of the sample comes from the top ten. The sequenced material came from peripheral blood. Receptors were obtained from a woman aged 50 to 60 with acute or convalescent COVID-19.

The chain recombines TRBV19 with TRBJ1-5, with D possibly matching TRBD1 (5 bases). Germline loops: CDR1 LNHDA, CDR2 SQIVND (reference sequence). The CDR3 is made up of 16 amino acids. The germline V and J ends were trimmed by 1 base and 0 bases, with 10 bases remaining between them. The chain's CDR3 is CASSIGRGYSNQPQHF. The CDR3 nucleotides read TGTGCCAGTAGTATAGGGAGGGGATATAGCAATCAGCCCCAGCATTTT.

This rearrangement joins TRBV5-4 to TRBJ1-2; 8 positions agree with TRBD1. The CDR3 loop spans 14 amino acids. Germline V gene sequence: CDR1 SGHNT, CDR2 YYREEE (reference sequence). Trimming at V came to 4 bases and at J to 7 bases, leaving 9 bases not matched to a gene. CDR3 loop: CASSTPAGGGGYTF. Here the CDR3 DNA reads TGTGCCAGCAGCACCCCCGCAGGGGGCGGTGGCTACACCTTC.

The chain has TRBV6-2 or TRBV6-3 and TRBJ2-7, with 8 bases that match TRBD1. CDR1 MNHEY and CDR2 SVGEGT come from the germline V gene. The CDR3 has 16 amino acids. V shed 2 bases and J 3 bases; nucleotides not matched to a gene: 9. The CDR3 DNA reads TGTGCCAGCAGTTACCCGATACCTGACAGGGGCTACGAGCAGTACTTC. Translation gives CASSYPIPDRGYEQYF.

This chain connects TRBV5-1 to TRBJ2-1, with TRBD1 matching over 7 bases. Germline-derived CDR1 and CDR2 are SGHRS and YFSETQ. The junction had 2 bases not matched to a gene; V was cut back by 1 base and J by 1 base. This CDR3 is 15 amino acids long. Written as DNA, the CDR3 is TGCGCCAGCAGCTTGATGACAGGGTCCTACAATGAGCAGTTCTTC. Its translation is CASSLMTGSYNEQFF.

The V gene is TRBV28, the J gene TRBJ2-7; 7 nucleotides agree with TRBD1. Losses at the gene ends were 6 bases for V and 0 bases for J; bases not matched to a gene: 8. The CDR3 is 15 residues long. Germline values: CDR1 MDHEN, CDR2 SYDVKM. DNA of the CDR3: TGTGCCAGCAGCCAACCCGGGACAGCCTCCTACGAGCAGTACTTC. Protein sequence: CASSQPGTASYEQYF.

The V gene is TRBV4-3, the J gene TRBJ2-1; TRBD1 agrees at 8 bases. This CDR3 is built from 16 residues. With V trimmed by 3 bases and J by 4 bases, 8 bases remained unmatched. From germline, CDR1 is LGHNA and CDR2 YSLEER. In nucleotides, the CDR3 is TGCGCCAGCAGCCATCTCGGACAGGGACGATACAATGAGCAGTTCTTC. Translated: CASSHLGQGRYNEQFF.

The chain carries TRBV5-1 and TRBJ1-2; D is unresolved. Trimming removed 4 bases from V and 4 bases from J, with 8 bases in between. CDR1 SGHRS and CDR2 YFSETQ come from the germline V gene. The CDR3 extends over 12 amino acids. This CDR3 reads CASSNDIYGYTF. CDR3 in DNA: TGCGCCAGCAGCAATGACATCTATGGCTACACCTTC.

The V gene is TRBV10-3, the J gene TRBJ2-3, with D perhaps TRBD2 (7 bases). V was pared by 4 bases and J by 2 bases, with 10 bases between. Germline CDR1 is ENHRY and CDR2 is SYGVKD. This CDR3 is built from 14 residues. CDR3 sequence (DNA): TGTGCCATCAGTGTCGGGGGGCTCACAGATACGCAGTATTTT. This codes for CAISVGGLTDTQYF.

The CDR3 protein is CASSGGQAGNTIYF. The CDR3, as DNA: TGTGCCAGCAGTGGTGGACAGGCGGGAAACACCATATATTTT. The chain uses TRBV2 and TRBJ1-3, with 7 positions matching TRBD1. The CDR3 has 14 amino acids. Losses at the gene ends were 4 bases for V and 4 bases for J; bases not matched to a gene: 4. CDR1 and CDR2 from the germline V gene are SNHLY and FYNNEI. Using reference TRBV2 and TRBJ1-3 for the parts outside the CDR3, the full variable domain is EPEVTQTPSHQVTQMGQEVILRCVPISNHLYFYWYRQILGQKVEFLVSFYNNEISEKSEIFDDQFSVERPDGSNFTLKIRSTKLEDSAMYFCASSGGQAGNTIYFGEGSWLTVV.

V gene TRBV7-9 combines with J gene TRBJ2-7, with D possibly matching TRBD1 (6 bases). This CDR3 has 18 amino acids. Trimming took 5 bases from V and 3 from J, leaving 26 bases between them. The germline gives CDR1 SEHNR, CDR2 FQNEAQ (reference sequence). The CDR3 nucleotides are TGTGCCAGCAGCGGGGTTGTGTCTGGCAGGGGATTTATCTACGAGCAGTACTTC. Amino acid sequence: CASSGVVSGRGFIYEQYF.

Only one count was recorded for this clone. The chain links TRBV30 to TRBJ1-2, with D unclear. This CDR3 region has 13 residues. Trimming took 2 bases from V and 5 from J, leaving 12 bases between them. Germline CDR1 and CDR2: GTSNPN and SVGIG (reference sequence). This CDR3 reads CAWSPTGGYGYTF. CDR3 nucleotide sequence: TGTGCCTGGAGTCCGACGGGAGGATATGGCTACACCTTC.

The chain carries TRBV19 and TRBJ1-5; D is unresolved. The CDR3 is 16 residues long. Germline loops: CDR1 LNHDA, CDR2 SQIVND (reference sequence). V was trimmed by 5 bases and J by 4 bases, leaving 18 bases between them. The CDR3 nucleotides read TGTGCCAGTAGTTATGCGGACCGGGAAGGGAATCAGCCCCAGCATTTT. This gives the protein CASSYADREGNQPQHF.

This clone showed up just a few times. Written as DNA, the CDR3 is TGTGCCATCAGTCCCGGGACAGGGTATCGGGATGAAAAACTGTTTTTT. It translates to CAISPGTGYRDEKLFF. The chain links TRBV10-3 to TRBJ1-4; the match to TRBD1 covers 9 bases. The CDR3 contains 16 residues. The junction had 10 bases not matched to a gene; V was cut back by 5 bases and J by 6 bases. Germline CDR1 ENHRY, CDR2 SYGVKD.

The chain joins TRBV4-3 to TRBJ1-1; no reliable D call. The V gene's germline CDR1 is LGHNA and CDR2 YSLEER. The V end was cut by 5 bases, the J end by 5 bases, with 15 bases between. The CDR3 is 14 amino acids. The CDR3 region is CASSFHRSSTEAFF. The CDR3 DNA is TGCGCCAGCAGCTTCCACCGGTCGTCAACTGAAGCTTTCTTT.

The V and J genes are TRBV7-2 and TRBJ2-7, with 8 nucleotides matching TRBD1. V shed 4 bases and J 5 bases; nucleotides not matched to a gene: 4. The CDR3 sequence is 13 residues long. Germline CDR1 is SGHTA and CDR2 is FQGNSA. The CDR3 DNA sequence: TGTGCCAGCAGCTCGACAGGGGCCGACGAGCAGTACTTC. Amino acids: CASSSTGADEQYF.

The chain employs TRBV7-9 and TRBJ2-1; no clear D gene. Trimming pared 3 bases from V and 0 bases from J, leaving 6 bases between. The germline V gene encodes CDR1 SEHNR and CDR2 FQNEAQ (reference sequence). This CDR3 comprises 14 residues. The CDR3 reads CASSFRSSYNEQFF. The CDR3 region has the DNA TGTGCCAGCAGCTTTAGGAGCTCCTACAATGAGCAGTTCTTC.

V gene TRBV5-6 combines with J gene TRBJ2-7; maybe TRBD2 (5 bases). Germline lookup yields CDR1 SGHDT and CDR2 YYEEEE. V was pared by 2 bases and J by 0 bases, with 6 bases between. This CDR3 contains 13 residues. For the CDR3, the DNA is TGTGCCAGCAGCTTCGGGGACTCCTACGAGCAGTACTTC. This encodes CASSFGDSYEQYF.

The chain is built from TRBV30 and TRBJ2-5; TRBD2 aligns across 8 bases. Germline lookup yields CDR1 GTSNPN and CDR2 SVGIG (reference sequence). Trimming at V came to 5 bases and at J to 2 bases, leaving 10 bases not matched to a gene. CDR3 length: 15 amino acids. Here the CDR3 reads CAWGRWRGEQETQYF. CDR3 nucleotides: TGTGCCTGGGGCAGATGGCGGGGGGAGCAAGAGACCCAGTACTTC.

V and J are TRBV7-9 and TRBJ1-2; a weak D match, TRBD1 (5 bases). This CDR3 region has 12 residues. CDR1 SEHNR and CDR2 FQNEAQ come from the germline V gene (reference sequence). The germline V and J ends were trimmed by 2 bases and 7 bases, with 8 bases remaining between them. DNA for the CDR3: TGTGCCAGCAGCTTATCAGGGTCTGGCTACACCTTC. Translated: CASSLSGSGYTF.

The chain employs TRBV5-1 and TRBJ1-5; D possibly corresponds to TRBD1 (5 bases). The CDR3 is made up of 16 amino acids. Per the germline V gene, CDR1 is SGHRS and CDR2 is YFSETQ. V was pared by 3 bases and J by 0 bases, with 13 bases between. CDR3 protein: CASSSTEDNSNQPQHF. The DNA for the CDR3 is TGCGCCAGCAGCTCGACAGAGGATAATAGCAATCAGCCCCAGCATTTT.

The chain links TRBV11-2 to TRBJ1-4; TRBD1 agrees at 7 bases. Germline trimming cut 3 bases from V and 5 bases from J; bases unmatched to any gene: 3. CDR1 is SGHAT and CDR2 is FQNNGV in the germline V gene. The CDR3 length is 14 residues. Written as DNA, the CDR3 is TGTGCCAGCAGCTTGACAGGGTTCAATGAAAAACTGTTTTTT. Translated: CASSLTGFNEKLFF.

The rearrangement joins TRBV5-4 to TRBJ2-3, with TRBD2 as a possible D gene (6 bases). The CDR3 extends over 15 amino acids. The V gene lost 3 bases and the J gene lost 0 bases, with 11 bases spanning the gap. Germline V gene data show CDR1 as SGHNT and CDR2 as YYREEE (reference sequence). In nucleotides, the CDR3 is TGTGCCAGCAGCTGGGACTCGACGAGCACAGATACGCAGTATTTT. It is translated as CASSWDSTSTDTQYF.

The chain has TRBV3-1 (or the pseudogene TRBV3-2) and TRBJ1-2, with D perhaps matching TRBD1 (6 bases). This CDR3 is 12 amino acids long. V was pared by 5 bases and J by 10 bases, with 14 bases between. Per the germline V gene, CDR1 is LGHDT and CDR2 is YNNKEL (reference sequence). CDR3 amino acids: CASSSEGHPYTF. For the CDR3, the DNA is TGTGCCAGCAGCTCCGAGGGACATCCCTACACCTTC.

J is TRBJ1-4 and V is TRBV10-2, with D unclear. The V end lost 4 bases, the J end lost 4 bases, and 7 bases lay between the germline ends. This CDR3 spans 13 amino acids. Germline loops: CDR1 WSHSY, CDR2 SAAADI. The CDR3 DNA sequence: TGCGCCAGCAGTGGGCCGCTTAATGAAAAACTGTTTTTT. Amino acids: CASSGPLNEKLFF.